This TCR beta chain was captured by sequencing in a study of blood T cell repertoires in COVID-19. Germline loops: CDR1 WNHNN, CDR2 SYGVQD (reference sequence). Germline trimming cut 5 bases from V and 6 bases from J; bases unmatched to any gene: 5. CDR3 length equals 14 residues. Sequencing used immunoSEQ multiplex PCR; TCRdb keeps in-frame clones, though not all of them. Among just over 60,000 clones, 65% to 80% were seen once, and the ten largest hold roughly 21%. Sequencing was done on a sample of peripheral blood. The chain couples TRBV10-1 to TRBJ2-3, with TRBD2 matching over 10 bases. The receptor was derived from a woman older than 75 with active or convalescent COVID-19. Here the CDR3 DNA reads TGCGCCAGCAGTCCGGGACTAGCGTCTGATACGCAGTATTTT. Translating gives CASSPGLASDTQYF.